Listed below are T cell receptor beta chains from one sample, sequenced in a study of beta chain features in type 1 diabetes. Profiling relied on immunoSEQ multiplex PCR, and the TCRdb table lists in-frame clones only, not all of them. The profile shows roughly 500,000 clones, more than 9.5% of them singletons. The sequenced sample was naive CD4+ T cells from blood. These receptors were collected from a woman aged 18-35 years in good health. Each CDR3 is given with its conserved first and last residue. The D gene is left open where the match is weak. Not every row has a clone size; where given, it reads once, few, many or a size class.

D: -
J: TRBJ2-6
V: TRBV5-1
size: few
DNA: TGCGCCAGCAGCCTCCCCGTGGGCTCTGGGGCCAACGTCCTGACTTTC
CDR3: CASSLPVGSGANVLTF

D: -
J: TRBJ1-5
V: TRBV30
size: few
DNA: TGTGCCTGGAGTGTAGGCCTGGGAGGCAATCAGCCCCAGCATTTT
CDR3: CAWSVGLGGNQPQHF

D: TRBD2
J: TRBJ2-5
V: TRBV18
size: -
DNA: TGTGCCAGCTCACCACCGGGACTAGCGGAAGAGACCCAGTACTTC
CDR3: CASSPPGLAEETQYF

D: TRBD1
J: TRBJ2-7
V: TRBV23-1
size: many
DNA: TGCGCCAGCAGTCTGTCGGACAGGGTCTACGAGCAGTACTTC
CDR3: CASSLSDRVYEQYF

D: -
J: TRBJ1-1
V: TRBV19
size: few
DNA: TGTGCCAGTAGCGTCGGACAGAACACTGAAGCTTTCTTT
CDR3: CASSVGQNTEAFF

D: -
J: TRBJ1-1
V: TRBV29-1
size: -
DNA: TGCAGCGTTGGGCACACTACGAACACTGAAGCTTTCTTT
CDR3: CSVGHTTNTEAFF

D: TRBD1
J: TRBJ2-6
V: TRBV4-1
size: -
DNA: TGCGCCAGCAGCCAGGAGGGGACAGGGACTGGGGCCAACGTCCTGACTTTC
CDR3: CASSQEGTGTGANVLTF

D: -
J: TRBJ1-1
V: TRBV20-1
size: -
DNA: TGCAGTGCCCTGGGGGACACTGAAGCTTTCTTT
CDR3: CSALGDTEAFF

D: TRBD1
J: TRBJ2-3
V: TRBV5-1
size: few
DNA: TGCGCCAGCAGCTCACAGGGGGCTGGGACAGATACGCAGTATTTT
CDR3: CASSSQGAGTDTQYF

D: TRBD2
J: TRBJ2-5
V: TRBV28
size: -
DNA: TGTGCCAGCGGCCAACCGGGACTAAGGACAGAGACCCAGTACTTC
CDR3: CASGQPGLRTETQYF

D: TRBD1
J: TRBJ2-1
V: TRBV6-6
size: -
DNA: TGTGCCAGCAGTAAGGGACAGGGGAGCTCCTACAATGAGCAGTTCTTC
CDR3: CASSKGQGSSYNEQFF

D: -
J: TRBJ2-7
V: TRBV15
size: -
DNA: TGTGCCACCAGCAGAAGAGTAACCGGGGACCCGCAGTACTTC
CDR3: CATSRRVTGDPQYF

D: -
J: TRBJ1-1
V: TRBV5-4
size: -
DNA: TGTGCCAGCAGCTTAGCCACACAGGGGAACACTGAAGCTTTCTTT
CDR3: CASSLATQGNTEAFF

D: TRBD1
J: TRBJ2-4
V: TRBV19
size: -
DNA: TGTGCCAGTACCAAGACAGGGGCGCAAAACATTCAGTACTTC
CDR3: CASTKTGAQNIQYF

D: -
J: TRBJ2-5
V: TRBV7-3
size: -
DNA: TGTGCCAGCAGCTACCTAGGCGGGGAGACCCAGTACTTC
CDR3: CASSYLGGETQYF

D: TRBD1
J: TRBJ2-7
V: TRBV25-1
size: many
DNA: TGTGCCAGCAATCGACAGGGAACCTACGAGCAGTACTTC
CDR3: CASNRQGTYEQYF

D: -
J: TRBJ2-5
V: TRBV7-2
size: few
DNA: TGTGCCAGCAGCTTAGGGGGGGCGAGAGAGACCCAGTACTTC
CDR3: CASSLGGARETQYF

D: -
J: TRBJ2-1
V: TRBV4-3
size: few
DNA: TGCGCCAGCAGCCAGCCGGGTGTACCCTACAATGAGCAGTTCTTC
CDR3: CASSQPGVPYNEQFF

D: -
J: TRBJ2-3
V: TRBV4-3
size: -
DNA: TGCGCCAGCAGCCAGAGGGCGCTGAGCCTTGGCACAGATACGCAGTATTTT
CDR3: CASSQRALSLGTDTQYF

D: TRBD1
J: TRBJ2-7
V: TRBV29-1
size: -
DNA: TGCAGCGTTGCGTCCGGGACAGTGGACTACGAGCAGTACTTC
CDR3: CSVASGTVDYEQYF

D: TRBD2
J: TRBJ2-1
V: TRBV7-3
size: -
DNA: TGTGCCAGCAGCCGTACGGCGGGGCTAGCGGGAGACAATGAGCAGTTCTTC
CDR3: CASSRTAGLAGDNEQFF

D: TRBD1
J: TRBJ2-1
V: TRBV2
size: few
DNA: TGTGCCAGCCGGGACAGGGGATCTTTCAATGAGCAGTTCTTC
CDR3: CASRDRGSFNEQFF

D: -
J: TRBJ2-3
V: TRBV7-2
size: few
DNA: TGTGCCAGCAACCTGTTTGGGGCGGGGTTAAGCACAGATACGCAGTATTTT
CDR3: CASNLFGAGLSTDTQYF

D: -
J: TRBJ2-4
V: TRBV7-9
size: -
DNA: TGTGCCAGCATGCCCGGGGCCTGGGGCAAAAACATTCAGTACTTC
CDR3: CASMPGAWGKNIQYF

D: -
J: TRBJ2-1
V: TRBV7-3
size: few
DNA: TGTGCCAGCAGCTCAGGACACCTCAATGAGCAGTTCTTC
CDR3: CASSSGHLNEQFF

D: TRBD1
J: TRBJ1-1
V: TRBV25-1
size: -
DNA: TGTGCCAGCAGACCCTTCGGTGAGGGGGCGAGCACTGAAGCTTTCTTT
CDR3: CASRPFGEGASTEAFF

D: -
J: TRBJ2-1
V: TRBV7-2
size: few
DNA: TGTGCCAGCACCTCCATTTCGAGCTCCTACAATGAGCAGTTCTTC
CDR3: CASTSISSSYNEQFF

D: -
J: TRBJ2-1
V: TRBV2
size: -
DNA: TGTGCCAGCGGGTCAGGGCAGTTCTTC
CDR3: CASGSGQFF

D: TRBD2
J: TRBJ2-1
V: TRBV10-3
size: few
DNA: TGTGCCATCAGTGACCCGGGACTAGCGGGAATTGAGCAGTTCTTC
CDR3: CAISDPGLAGIEQFF

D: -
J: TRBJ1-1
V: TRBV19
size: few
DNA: TGTGCCAGTAGTACGGGGATACCGAACACTGAAGCTTTCTTT
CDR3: CASSTGIPNTEAFF

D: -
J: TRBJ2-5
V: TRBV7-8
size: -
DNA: TGTGCCAGCAGCTTAGCTGGCGCGGAGACCAAGTACTTC
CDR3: CASSLAGAETKYF

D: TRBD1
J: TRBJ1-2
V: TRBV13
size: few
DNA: TGTGCCAGCAGCCGCCGGGACAGGGGGCACTCGGGCTACACCTTC
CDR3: CASSRRDRGHSGYTF

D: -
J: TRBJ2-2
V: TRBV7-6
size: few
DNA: TGTGCCAGCAGCTTACCCAGGGGAGGAATCACCGGGGAGCTGTTTTTT
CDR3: CASSLPRGGITGELFF

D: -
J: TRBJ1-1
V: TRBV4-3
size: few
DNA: TGCGCCAGCAGCCAAGAGTATTATGAAGCAGGCCGTGGAGCTTTCTTT
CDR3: CASSQEYYEAGRGAFF

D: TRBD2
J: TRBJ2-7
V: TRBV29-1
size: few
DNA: TGCAGCACCTTGTCTTACGGGGGGACTACCCCCTACGAGCAGTACTTC
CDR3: CSTLSYGGTTPYEQYF

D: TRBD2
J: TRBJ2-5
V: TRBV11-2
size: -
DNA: TGTGCCAGCAGATCCCTAAGGACTAGCCGTCAAGAGACCCAGTACTTC
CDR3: CASRSLRTSRQETQYF